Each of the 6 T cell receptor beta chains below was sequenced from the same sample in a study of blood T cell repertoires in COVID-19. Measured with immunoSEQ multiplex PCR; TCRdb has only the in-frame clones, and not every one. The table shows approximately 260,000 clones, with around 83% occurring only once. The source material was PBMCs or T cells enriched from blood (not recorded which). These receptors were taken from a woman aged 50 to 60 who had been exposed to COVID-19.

The CDR3 spells CASSSTGVGRSEAFF. Written as DNA, the CDR3 is TGTGCCAGCAGTTCAACGGGGGTGGGTCGGTCTGAAGCTTTCTTT. The chain uses TRBV28 and TRBJ1-1; maybe TRBD1 (5 bases). The CDR3 is 15 residues long. CDR1 and CDR2 (germline): MDHEN, SYDVKM. V dropped 4 bases and J dropped 6 bases, with 18 bases sitting between them.

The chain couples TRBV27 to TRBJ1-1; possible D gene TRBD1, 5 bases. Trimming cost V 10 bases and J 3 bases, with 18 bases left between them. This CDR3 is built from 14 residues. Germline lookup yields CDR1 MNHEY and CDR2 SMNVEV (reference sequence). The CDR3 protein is CAMRTLLRDTEAFF. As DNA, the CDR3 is TGTGCCATGAGGACACTCCTTCGGGACACTGAAGCTTTCTTT.

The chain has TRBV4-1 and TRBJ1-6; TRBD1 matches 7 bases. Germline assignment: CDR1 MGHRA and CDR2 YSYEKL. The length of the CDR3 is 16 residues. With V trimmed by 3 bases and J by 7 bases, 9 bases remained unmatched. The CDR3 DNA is TGCGCCAGCAGCCACGGACCGACAGGGCCCAATTCACCCCTCCACTTT. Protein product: CASSHGPTGPNSPLHF.

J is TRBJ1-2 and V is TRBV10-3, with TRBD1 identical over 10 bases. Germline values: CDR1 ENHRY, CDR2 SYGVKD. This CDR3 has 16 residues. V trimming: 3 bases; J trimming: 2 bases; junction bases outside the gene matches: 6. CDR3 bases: TGTGCCATCAGTGACGCGACAGGGGGCGGAAACTATGGCTACACCTTC. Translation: CAISDATGGGNYGYTF.

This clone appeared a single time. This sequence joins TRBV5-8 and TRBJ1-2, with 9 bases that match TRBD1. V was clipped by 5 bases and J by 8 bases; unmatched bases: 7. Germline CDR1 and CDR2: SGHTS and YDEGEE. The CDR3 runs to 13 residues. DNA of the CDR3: TGTGCCAGCAGTTGGGACAGGGAAGACGGCTACACCTTC. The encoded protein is CASSWDREDGYTF.

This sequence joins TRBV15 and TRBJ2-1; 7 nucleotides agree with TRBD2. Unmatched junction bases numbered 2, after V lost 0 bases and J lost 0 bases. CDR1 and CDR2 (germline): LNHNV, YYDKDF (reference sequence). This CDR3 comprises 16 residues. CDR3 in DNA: TGTGCCACCAGCAGAGAGGGGAGGGGCTCCTACAATGAGCAGTTCTTC. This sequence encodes CATSREGRGSYNEQFF. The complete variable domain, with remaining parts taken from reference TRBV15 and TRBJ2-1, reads DAMVIQNPRYQVTQFGKPVTLSCSQTLNHNVMYWYQQKSSQAPKLLFHYYDKDFNNEADTPDNFQSRRPNTSFCFLDIRSPGLGDTAMYLCATSREGRGSYNEQFFGPGTRLTVL.